This is a list of T cell receptor beta chains from one sample in a study of blood T cell repertoires in COVID-19. Clones were sequenced by immunoSEQ multiplex PCR, and TCRdb holds only the in-frame ones, with some missing. The sample has 150,000 to 200,000 clones, about 80% seen once. The sequenced sample was peripheral blood. These receptors all come from a man in his 70s with active or convalescent COVID-19. Both conserved end residues are part of each CDR3. A D gene is named only where the DNA matches it firmly. Size tells how often a clone was seen (once, few, many) or the class of an expanded clone, and some rows leave it out.

CDR3nt: TGTGCCAGCAGCCAAGATCGGGGGGGGAACAATGAGCAGTTCTTC
CDR3aa: CASSQDRGGNNEQFF
d_gene: TRBD2
v_gene: TRBV3-1/TRBV3-2
abundance: once
j_gene: TRBJ2-1

CDR3nt: TGTGCCAGTAGTTTCCTACCGACAGTCATGGGGGAGACCCAGTACTTC
CDR3aa: CASSFLPTVMGETQYF
d_gene: -
v_gene: TRBV19
abundance: -
j_gene: TRBJ2-5

CDR3nt: TGTGCCACCAGCAGAGCGACAGGGGATAATTCACCCCTCCACTTT
CDR3aa: CATSRATGDNSPLHF
d_gene: TRBD1
v_gene: TRBV15
abundance: -
j_gene: TRBJ1-6

CDR3nt: TGTGCCAGCAGCTTAGATCTGGCAGGGAACGGAAACACCATATATTTT
CDR3aa: CASSLDLAGNGNTIYF
d_gene: -
v_gene: TRBV11-2
abundance: few
j_gene: TRBJ1-3

CDR3nt: TGTGCCAGCTCGCGCAGCGAATCGAACACCGGGGAGCTGTTTTTT
CDR3aa: CASSRSESNTGELFF
d_gene: -
v_gene: TRBV18
abundance: once
j_gene: TRBJ2-2

CDR3nt: TGTGCCAGCAGCGTGAGGGTAAACAATGAGCAGTTCTTC
CDR3aa: CASSVRVNNEQFF
d_gene: -
v_gene: TRBV9
abundance: -
j_gene: TRBJ2-1

CDR3nt: TGTGCCATCTCCTTCGGACAGAACTACGAGCAGTACTTC
CDR3aa: CAISFGQNYEQYF
d_gene: -
v_gene: TRBV10-3
abundance: -
j_gene: TRBJ2-7

CDR3nt: TGTGCCAGCAGCTTTCGAGGGAGGGCAGGGTTCTACGAGCAGTACTTC
CDR3aa: CASSFRGRAGFYEQYF
d_gene: TRBD2
v_gene: TRBV5-4
abundance: -
j_gene: TRBJ2-7

CDR3nt: TGTGCCAGCAGCTCTTTCCAGTCAGCCAAAAACATTCAGTACTTC
CDR3aa: CASSSFQSAKNIQYF
d_gene: -
v_gene: TRBV3-1/TRBV3-2
abundance: -
j_gene: TRBJ2-4

CDR3nt: TGTGCCTGGAGTGTATCCGGGGTGAACACTGAAGCTTTCTTT
CDR3aa: CAWSVSGVNTEAFF
d_gene: -
v_gene: TRBV30
abundance: -
j_gene: TRBJ1-1

CDR3nt: TGTGCCAGCCGCAGGGGGCTGGCCTATGGCTACACCTTC
CDR3aa: CASRRGLAYGYTF
d_gene: TRBD1
v_gene: TRBV7-9
abundance: -
j_gene: TRBJ1-2

CDR3nt: TGTGCCACCAGTGAGCACGGTGACTACGAGCAGTACTTC
CDR3aa: CATSEHGDYEQYF
d_gene: -
v_gene: TRBV24-1
abundance: once
j_gene: TRBJ2-7